This T cell receptor (beta chain) was identified during a study of spatial heterogeneity in lung cancer. CDR3 length: 11 amino acids. From germline, CDR1 is DFQATT and CDR2 SNEGSKA (reference sequence). V was clipped by 5 bases and J by 7 bases, with 11 bases between them. Noted time point: sample taken at primary tumor resection. Unsorted samples of tumor, nontumor lung or frozen PBMC had their whole RNA sequenced. This clonotype was seen many times. This beta chain appears as a stray read in a library generated for alpha chains; its size is not informative. TCRdb analysed the 5' RACE reads with MiXCR anew, one entry per CDR3 protein. The data contain some 11,000 distinct CDR3 sequences, nearly 4% of them singletons.

This sequence was found in a male donor with early-stage non-small cell lung cancer. V gene TRBV20-1 combines with J gene TRBJ1-2, with D tentatively TRBD1 (5 bases). Specimen: normal lung tissue next to the tumor, collected at surgery. CDR3 sequence: CSAGGPVGYTF. CDR3 sequence (DNA): TGCAGTGCTGGGGGACCCGTTGGCTACACCTTC.